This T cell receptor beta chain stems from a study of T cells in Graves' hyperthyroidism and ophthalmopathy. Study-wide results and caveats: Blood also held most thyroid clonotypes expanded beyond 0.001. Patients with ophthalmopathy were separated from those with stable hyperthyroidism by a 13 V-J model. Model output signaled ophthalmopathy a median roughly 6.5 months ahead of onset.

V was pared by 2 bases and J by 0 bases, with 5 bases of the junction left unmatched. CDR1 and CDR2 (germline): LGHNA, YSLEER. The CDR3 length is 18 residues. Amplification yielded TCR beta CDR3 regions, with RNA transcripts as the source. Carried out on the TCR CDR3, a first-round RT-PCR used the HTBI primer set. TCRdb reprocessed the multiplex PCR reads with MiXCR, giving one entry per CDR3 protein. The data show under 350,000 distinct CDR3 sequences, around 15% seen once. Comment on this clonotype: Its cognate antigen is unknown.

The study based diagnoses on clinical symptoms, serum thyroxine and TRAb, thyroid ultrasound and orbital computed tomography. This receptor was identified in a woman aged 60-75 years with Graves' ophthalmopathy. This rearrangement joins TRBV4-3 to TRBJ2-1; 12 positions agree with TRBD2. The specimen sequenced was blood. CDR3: CASSQRLAGDYSYNEQFF. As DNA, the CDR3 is TGCGCCAGCAGCCAACGACTAGCGGGGGACTACTCCTACAATGAGCAGTTCTTC.